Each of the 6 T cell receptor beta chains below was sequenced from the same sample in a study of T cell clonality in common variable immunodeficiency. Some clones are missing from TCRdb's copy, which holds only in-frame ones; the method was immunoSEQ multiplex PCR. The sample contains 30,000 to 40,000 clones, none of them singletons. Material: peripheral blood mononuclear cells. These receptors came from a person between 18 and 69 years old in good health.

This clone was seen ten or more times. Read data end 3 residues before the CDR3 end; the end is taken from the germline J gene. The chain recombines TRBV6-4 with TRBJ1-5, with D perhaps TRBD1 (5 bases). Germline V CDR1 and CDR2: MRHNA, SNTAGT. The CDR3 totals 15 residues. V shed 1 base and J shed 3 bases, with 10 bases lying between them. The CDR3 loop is CASSDYRLINQPQHF. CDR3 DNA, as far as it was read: TGTGCCAGCAGTGACTACAGGCTAATCAATCAGCCC.

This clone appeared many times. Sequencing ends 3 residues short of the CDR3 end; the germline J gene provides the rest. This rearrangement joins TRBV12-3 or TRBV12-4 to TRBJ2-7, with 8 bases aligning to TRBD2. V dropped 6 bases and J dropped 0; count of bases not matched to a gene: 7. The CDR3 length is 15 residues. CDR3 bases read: TGTGCCAGCAGCCTAAGACTAGCGCCCTCCTACGAG. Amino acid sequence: CASSLRLAPSYE. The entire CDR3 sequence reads CASSLRLAPSYEQYF.

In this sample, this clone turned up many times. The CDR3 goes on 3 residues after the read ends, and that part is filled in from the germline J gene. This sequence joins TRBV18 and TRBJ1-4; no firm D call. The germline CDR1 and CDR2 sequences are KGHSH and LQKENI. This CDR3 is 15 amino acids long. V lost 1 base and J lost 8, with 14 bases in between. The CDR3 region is CASSPRGLRGEKLFF. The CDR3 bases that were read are TGTGCCAGCTCACCACGAGGGTTGCGAGGCGAAAAA.

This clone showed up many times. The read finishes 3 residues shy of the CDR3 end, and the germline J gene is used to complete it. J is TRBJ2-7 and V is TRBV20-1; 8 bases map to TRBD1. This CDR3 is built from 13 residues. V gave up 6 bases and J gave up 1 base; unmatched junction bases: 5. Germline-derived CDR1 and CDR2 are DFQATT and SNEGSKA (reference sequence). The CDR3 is CSANRQGSYEQYF. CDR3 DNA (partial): TGCAGTGCCAATCGACAGGGGTCCTACGAG.

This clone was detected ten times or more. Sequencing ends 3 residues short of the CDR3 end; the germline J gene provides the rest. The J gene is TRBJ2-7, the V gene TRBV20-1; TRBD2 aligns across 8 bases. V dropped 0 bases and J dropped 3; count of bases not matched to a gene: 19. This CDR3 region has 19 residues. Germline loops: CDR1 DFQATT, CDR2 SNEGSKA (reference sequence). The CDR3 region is CSARDRFVSPSGYVYEQYF. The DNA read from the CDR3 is TGCAGTGCTAGAGACCGCTTTGTATCGCCTAGCGGGTATGTCTACGAG.

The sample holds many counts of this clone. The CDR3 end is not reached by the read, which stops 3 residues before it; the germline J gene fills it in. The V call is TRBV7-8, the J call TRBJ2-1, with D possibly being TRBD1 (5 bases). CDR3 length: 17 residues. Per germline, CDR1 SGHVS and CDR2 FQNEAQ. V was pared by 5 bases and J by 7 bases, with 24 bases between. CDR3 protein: CASSRMEGHNPGNEQFF. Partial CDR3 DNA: TGTGCCAGCAGCCGGATGGAAGGGCACAATCCAGGGAATGAG.